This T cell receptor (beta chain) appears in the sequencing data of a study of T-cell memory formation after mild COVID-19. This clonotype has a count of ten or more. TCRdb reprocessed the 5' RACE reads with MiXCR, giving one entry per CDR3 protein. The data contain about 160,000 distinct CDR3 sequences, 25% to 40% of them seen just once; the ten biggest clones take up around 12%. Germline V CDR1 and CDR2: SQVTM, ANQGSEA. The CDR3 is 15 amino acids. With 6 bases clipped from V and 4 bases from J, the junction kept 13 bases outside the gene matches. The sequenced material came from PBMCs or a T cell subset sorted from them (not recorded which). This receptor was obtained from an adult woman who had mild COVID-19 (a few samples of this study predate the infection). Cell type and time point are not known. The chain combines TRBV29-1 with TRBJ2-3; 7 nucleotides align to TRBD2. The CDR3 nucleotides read TGCAGCGTAGGATATGGGGCTAGCGGATCAGATACGCAGTATTTT. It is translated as CSVGYGASGSDTQYF.